One T cell receptor (beta chain) is described in this entry. Its antigen is unidentified. This CDR3 has 15 amino acids. Trimming took 3 bases from V and 1 from J, leaving 12 bases between them. Germline CDR1 reads LNHDA; CDR2 reads SQIVND (reference sequence). This specimen belongs to a study of identifying expanded T cells in peripheral blood. Study-wide results and caveats: Roughly 1.2 clones differed between technical replicates, versus approximately 17 and 20 over time.

This table comes from immunoSEQ multiplex PCR, and its TCRdb copy is limited to in-frame clones, with some not included. The table records about 90,000 clones, approximately 85% of them present only once. This sequence originates from a person between 18 and 75 years old in good health. Input material: blood. The rearrangement uses TRBV19 and TRBJ1-1, with no clear D. CDR3 sequence: CASSITWAQNTEAFF. The CDR3 bases are TGTGCCAGTAGTATCACCTGGGCACAGAACACTGAAGCTTTCTTT.